These T cell receptor beta chains were read from a single sample in a study of cytomegalovirus exposure and HLA in healthy donors. Using immunoSEQ multiplex PCR, the repertoire was profiled, and TCRdb retains in-frame clones only, with some absent. The profile shows about 94,000 clones, roughly 79% of them singletons. The sample consisted of PBMCs. The receptors shown here come from a male donor in good health and CMV-seronegative. The CDR3 runs from the conserved cysteine through the conserved F or W. Fields, in order: V gene, J gene, D gene, clone size, CDR3 DNA, CDR3 protein. D genes are given only for firm matches. Rows may omit the clone size; those that give it use once, few, many or a size class.

TRBV2,TRBJ1-6,-,-,TGTGCCAGCAGGGGTCAGGGTAGATCACCCCTCCACTTT,CASRGQGRSPLHF
TRBV28,TRBJ2-5,-,-,TGTGCCAGCAGAGAGGACAGCTTGGGTAGTCAGTACTTC,CASREDSLGSQYF
TRBV27,TRBJ2-7,TRBD1,-,TGTGCCAGCAGTTTGACAGGGGACTCCTACGAGCAGTACTTC,CASSLTGDSYEQYF
TRBV5-1,TRBJ1-2,-,-,TGCGCCAGCAGCTTGGATGGGGCGCAGGATGGCTACACCTTC,CASSLDGAQDGYTF
TRBV28,TRBJ1-2,-,-,TGTGCCAGCAGTTACCAGGGGAACTATGGCTACACCTTC,CASSYQGNYGYTF
TRBV10-2,TRBJ1-5,-,-,TGCGCCAGCAGTGGTTCCTTTGGACAGAATAATCAGCCCCAGCATTTT,CASSGSFGQNNQPQHF
TRBV2,TRBJ1-4,-,-,TGTGCCAGCAGTGGCGAGGGAAAACTGTTTTTT,CASSGEGKLFF
TRBV7-3,TRBJ2-2,-,-,TGTGCCAGCAGCTTAAGTAGGGACTTCACCGGGGAGCTGTTTTTT,CASSLSRDFTGELFF
TRBV7-7,TRBJ2-7,-,-,TGTGCTAGCAGCCCCCACCCCACAGCCTACGAGCAGTACTTC,CASSPHPTAYEQYF
TRBV7-8,TRBJ1-1,-,-,TGTGCCAGCAGCCCCCGTCGCGTTACAGGTATGACTGAAGCTTTCTTT,CASSPRRVTGMTEAFF
TRBV11-1,TRBJ2-1,TRBD1,-,TGTGCCAGCAGCCCTGCCAACCCCGGGACAGGGGGCTACAATGAGCAGTTCTTC,CASSPANPGTGGYNEQFF
TRBV27,TRBJ2-7,TRBD1,-,TGTGCCAGCAGTCCCGACCGGGACAGGAGCAGCGAGCAGTACTTC,CASSPDRDRSSEQYF
TRBV9,TRBJ1-1,TRBD1,-,TGTGCCAGCAGCGTCCCCGAAGGGGACAGGGTAGCTTTCTTT,CASSVPEGDRVAFF
TRBV10-1,TRBJ2-7,-,-,TGCGCCAGCAGTTCTGCCGTGGCAGGGGACTACGAGCAGTACTTC,CASSSAVAGDYEQYF
TRBV20-1,TRBJ2-7,-,-,TGCAGTGCTTCCAGTACCTACGAGCAGTACTTC,CSASSTYEQYF
TRBV28,TRBJ1-4,TRBD1,-,TGTGCCAGCAGTCCAGGGGGAGCAGGGGAGCATGAAAAACTGTTTTTT,CASSPGGAGEHEKLFF
TRBV7-8,TRBJ1-5,-,once,TGTGCCAGCAGCCACGTTGACAGGTTGTATAGCAATCAGCCCCAGCATTTT,CASSHVDRLYSNQPQHF
TRBV16,TRBJ1-5,-,-,TGTGCCAGCAGCCAAGTGGGTCGAGGAGGGAATCAGCCCCAGCATTTT,CASSQVGRGGNQPQHF
TRBV21-1,TRBJ2-5,-,-,TGTGCCAGCAGCAAACTCCGGGAGGGCGAAGAGACCCAGTACTTC,CASSKLREGEETQYF
TRBV29-1,TRBJ1-1,-,-,TGCAGCGTTTTGGGACAGAACACTGAAGCTTTCTTT,CSVLGQNTEAFF
TRBV25-1,TRBJ2-1,TRBD2,-,TGTGCCAGCAGTGAACGACCGGGACTAGCGGGGGTTGAGCAGTTCTTC,CASSERPGLAGVEQFF
TRBV28,TRBJ2-7,-,-,TGTGCCACCCGGGGTGGTGGGAGCTCCTACGAGCAGTACTTC,CATRGGGSSYEQYF
TRBV5-5,TRBJ1-2,TRBD1,-,TGTGCCAGCAGCTTTTCAGGGGGCCTGGATGGCTACACCTTC,CASSFSGGLDGYTF
TRBV7-2,TRBJ2-5,-,-,TGTGCCAGCAGCTTACCGGGTTTCCAAGAGACCCAGTACTTC,CASSLPGFQETQYF
TRBV6-6,TRBJ2-2,-,-,TGTGCCAGCCTCACCGGGGGGCGGGAGCTGTTTTTT,CASLTGGRELFF
TRBV5-1,TRBJ1-6,TRBD1,-,TGCGCCAGCAGCTTGACAGGGGATTTAACCTCACCCCTCCACTTT,CASSLTGDLTSPLHF
TRBV5-1,TRBJ2-2,TRBD1,-,TGCGCCAGCAGCTTGGATGGACAGGGTGGTACCGGGGAGCTGTTTTTT,CASSLDGQGGTGELFF
TRBV6-5,TRBJ2-7,-,-,TGTGCCAGCAGCACAAACCCCGGGGCCTACGAGCAGTACTTC,CASSTNPGAYEQYF
TRBV7-8,TRBJ2-7,-,-,TGTGCCAGCAGCTTAAGAGGTCTTCGGGACGCGGGGGCCAACGAGCAGTACTTC,CASSLRGLRDAGANEQYF
TRBV7-9,TRBJ1-2,TRBD1,-,TGTGCCAGCAGCTTACTGACAGGGGAAAACTATGGCTACACCTTC,CASSLLTGENYGYTF
TRBV7-8,TRBJ1-5,TRBD1,-,TGTGCCAGCAGCAAGGGACAGGGGCAGTATCAGCCCCAGCATTTT,CASSKGQGQYQPQHF
TRBV11-2,TRBJ2-2,TRBD1,-,TGTGCCAGCAGCACGAGGACAGGTCCGAAGAACACCGGGGAGCTGTTTTTT,CASSTRTGPKNTGELFF
TRBV6-5,TRBJ2-2,-,once,TGTGCCAGCAGTTACGCAGGGCCGAGCACCGGGGAGCTGTTTTTT,CASSYAGPSTGELFF
TRBV7-2,TRBJ2-5,TRBD2,-,TGTGCCAGCAGCTTACAATTGCGGGAGGGCCAAGAGACCCAGTACTTC,CASSLQLREGQETQYF
TRBV27,TRBJ2-2,TRBD1,-,TGTGCCAGCAGTTTCGACAGGGGGCAAACCGGGGAGCTGTTTTTT,CASSFDRGQTGELFF
TRBV15,TRBJ2-7,-,-,TGTGCCACCAGCCCCAGGTTAAACGAGCAGTACTTC,CATSPRLNEQYF
TRBV2,TRBJ1-6,TRBD1,once,TGTGCCAGCAGTGTACAGGGGATCGATAATTCACCCCTCCACTTT,CASSVQGIDNSPLHF
TRBV11-3,TRBJ2-7,-,-,TGTGCCAGCAGCTCGGGGTCCTACGAGCAGTACTTC,CASSSGSYEQYF
TRBV4-3,TRBJ1-4,-,few,TGCGCCAGCAGCCAAAACAGCCGAAATGAAAAACTGTTTTTT,CASSQNSRNEKLFF
TRBV19,TRBJ1-5,-,-,TGTGCCAGTAGTACCGTTCGGGTGACGGGACAGCCCCAGCATTTT,CASSTVRVTGQPQHF
TRBV5-1,TRBJ1-1,-,-,TGCGCCAGCAGCGGCCGGGGGGCGCCGAACACTGAAGCTTTCTTT,CASSGRGAPNTEAFF
TRBV30,TRBJ1-1,TRBD1,once,TGTGCCTTCCACCGGGACAGGGGGTTCATGAACACTGAAGCTTTCTTT,CAFHRDRGFMNTEAFF
TRBV19,TRBJ1-5,TRBD1,-,TGTGCCAGTAGTGGACAGGGCGGTCAGCCCCAGCATTTT,CASSGQGGQPQHF
TRBV7-9,TRBJ1-2,TRBD1,-,TGTGCCAGCAGCTTACCGGACAGGGGGCGATTTTATGGCTACACCTTC,CASSLPDRGRFYGYTF
TRBV11-2,TRBJ2-1,TRBD2,-,TGTGCCAGCAGCGTACTAGCGGACGGGGTCCATGAGCAGTTCTTC,CASSVLADGVHEQFF
TRBV28,TRBJ1-1,TRBD1,-,TGTGCCAGCAGTTCGGGACAGCCTAAAAGGCGTGGGAACACTGAAGCTTTCTTT,CASSSGQPKRRGNTEAFF
TRBV10-2,TRBJ1-1,-,once,TGCGCCAGCAGTGCTCAGTTTGAAGCTTTCTTT,CASSAQFEAFF
TRBV5-1,TRBJ1-1,-,-,TGCGCCAGCAGCTACAACACCAACTCAAGGGGCACTGAAGCTTTCTTT,CASSYNTNSRGTEAFF
TRBV5-1,TRBJ1-4,-,-,TGCGCCAGCAGCTATAACAGACCGGCAACTAATGAAAAACTGTTTTTT,CASSYNRPATNEKLFF
TRBV7-3,TRBJ1-1,-,-,TGTGCCAGCAGCCAAATGAACACTGAAGCTTTCTTT,CASSQMNTEAFF
TRBV7-3,TRBJ2-1,-,-,TGTGCCAGCAGCCTATCACTAGGTGAGCAGTTCTTC,CASSLSLGEQFF
TRBV11-2,TRBJ1-6,TRBD1,once,TGTGCCAGCAGCTTCTCCGGGACAGGGGCACCCCTCCACTTT,CASSFSGTGAPLHF
TRBV5-4,TRBJ1-1,-,-,TGTGCCAGCAGCCTCCAGGGTAAGACTGAAGCTTTCTTT,CASSLQGKTEAFF